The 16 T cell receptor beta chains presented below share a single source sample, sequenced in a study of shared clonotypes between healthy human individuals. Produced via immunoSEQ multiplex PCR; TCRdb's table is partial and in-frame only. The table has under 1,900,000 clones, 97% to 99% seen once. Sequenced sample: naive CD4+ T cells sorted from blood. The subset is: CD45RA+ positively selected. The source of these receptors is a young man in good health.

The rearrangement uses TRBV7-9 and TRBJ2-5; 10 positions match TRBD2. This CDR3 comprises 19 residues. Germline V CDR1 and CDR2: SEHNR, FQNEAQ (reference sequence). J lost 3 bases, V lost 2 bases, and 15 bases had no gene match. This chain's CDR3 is CASSLSLAPGLALEETQYF. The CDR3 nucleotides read TGTGCCAGCAGCTTATCTCTAGCTCCGGGACTAGCGCTGGAAGAGACCCAGTACTTC.

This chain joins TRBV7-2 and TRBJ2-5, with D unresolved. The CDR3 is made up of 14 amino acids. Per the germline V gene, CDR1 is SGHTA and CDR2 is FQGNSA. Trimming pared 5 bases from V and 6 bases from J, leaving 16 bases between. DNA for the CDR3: TGTGCCAGCAGCCCGAGGCACCCAGATCAGACCCAGTACTTC. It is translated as CASSPRHPDQTQYF.

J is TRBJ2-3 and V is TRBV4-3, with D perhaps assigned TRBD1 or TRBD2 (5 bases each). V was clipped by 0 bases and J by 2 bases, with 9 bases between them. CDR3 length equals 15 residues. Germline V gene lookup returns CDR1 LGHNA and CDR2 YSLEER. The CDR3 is CASSQDLGTTDTQYF. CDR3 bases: TGCGCCAGCAGCCAAGATCTCGGGACCACAGATACGCAGTATTTT.

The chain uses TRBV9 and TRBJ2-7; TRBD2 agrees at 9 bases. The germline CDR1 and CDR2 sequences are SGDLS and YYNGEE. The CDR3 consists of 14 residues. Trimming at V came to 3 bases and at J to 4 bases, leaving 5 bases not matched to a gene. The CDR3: CASSATSGPYEQYF. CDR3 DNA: TGTGCCAGCAGCGCCACTAGCGGGCCTTACGAGCAGTACTTC.

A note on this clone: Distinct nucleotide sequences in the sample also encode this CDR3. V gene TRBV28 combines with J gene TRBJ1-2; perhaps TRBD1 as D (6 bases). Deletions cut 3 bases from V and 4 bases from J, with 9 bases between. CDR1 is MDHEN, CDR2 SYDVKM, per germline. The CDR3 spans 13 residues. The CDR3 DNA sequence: TGTGCCAGCAGTTTTGGAGGGGGCTATGGCTACACCTTC. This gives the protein CASSFGGGYGYTF.

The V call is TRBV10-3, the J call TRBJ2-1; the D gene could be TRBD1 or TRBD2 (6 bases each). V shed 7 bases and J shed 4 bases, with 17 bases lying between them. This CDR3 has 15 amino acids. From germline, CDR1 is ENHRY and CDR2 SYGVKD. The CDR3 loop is CAIKGGGPLYNEQFF. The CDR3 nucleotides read TGTGCCATCAAGGGGGGTGGGCCCCTTTACAATGAGCAGTTCTTC.

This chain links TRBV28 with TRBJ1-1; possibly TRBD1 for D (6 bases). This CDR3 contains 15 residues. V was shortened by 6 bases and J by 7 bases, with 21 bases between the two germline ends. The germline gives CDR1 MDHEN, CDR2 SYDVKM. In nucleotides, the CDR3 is TGTGCCAGCAGCACAACAGGGCAGGGTGTTTATGAAGCTTTCTTT. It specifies CASSTTGQGVYEAFF.

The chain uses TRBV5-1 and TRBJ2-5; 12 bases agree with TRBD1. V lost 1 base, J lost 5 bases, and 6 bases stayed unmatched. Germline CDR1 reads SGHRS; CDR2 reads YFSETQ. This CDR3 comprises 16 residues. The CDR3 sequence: CASSLYGTGGGETQYF. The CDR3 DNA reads TGCGCCAGCAGCTTGTACGGGACAGGGGGCGGTGAGACCCAGTACTTC. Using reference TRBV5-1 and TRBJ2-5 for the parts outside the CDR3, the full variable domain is KAGVTQTPRYLIKTRGQQVTLSCSPISGHRSVSWYQQTPGQGLQFLFEYFSETQRNKGNFPGRFSGRQFSNSRSEMNVSTLELGDSALYLCASSLYGTGGGETQYFGPGTRLLVL.

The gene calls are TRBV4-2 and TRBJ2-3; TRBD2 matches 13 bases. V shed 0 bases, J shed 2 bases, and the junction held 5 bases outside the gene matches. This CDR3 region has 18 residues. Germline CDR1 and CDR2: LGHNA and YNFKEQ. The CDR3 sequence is CASSQDWGTSGATDTQYF. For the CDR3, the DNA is TGTGCCAGCAGCCAAGATTGGGGGACTAGCGGGGCCACAGATACGCAGTATTTT.

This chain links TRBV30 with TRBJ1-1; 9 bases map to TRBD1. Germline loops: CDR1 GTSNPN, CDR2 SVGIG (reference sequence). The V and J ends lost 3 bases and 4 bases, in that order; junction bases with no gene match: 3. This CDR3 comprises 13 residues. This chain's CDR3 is CAWRRDRATEAFF. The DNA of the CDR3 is TGTGCCTGGAGGCGGGACAGGGCCACTGAAGCTTTCTTT.

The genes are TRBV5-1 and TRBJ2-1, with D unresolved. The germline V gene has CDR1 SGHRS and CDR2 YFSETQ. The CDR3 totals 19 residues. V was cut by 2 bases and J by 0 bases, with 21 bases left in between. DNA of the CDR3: TGCGCCAGCAGCTTCGTTCCAGATTACACCCTTAGCTCCTACAATGAGCAGTTCTTC. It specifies CASSFVPDYTLSSYNEQFF.

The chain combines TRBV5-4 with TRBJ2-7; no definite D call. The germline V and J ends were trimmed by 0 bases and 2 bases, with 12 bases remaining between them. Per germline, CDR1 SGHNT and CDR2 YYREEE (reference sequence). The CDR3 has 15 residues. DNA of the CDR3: TGTGCCAGCAGCTTGGTCCGGGCCTCAACCTACGAGCAGTACTTC. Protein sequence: CASSLVRASTYEQYF.

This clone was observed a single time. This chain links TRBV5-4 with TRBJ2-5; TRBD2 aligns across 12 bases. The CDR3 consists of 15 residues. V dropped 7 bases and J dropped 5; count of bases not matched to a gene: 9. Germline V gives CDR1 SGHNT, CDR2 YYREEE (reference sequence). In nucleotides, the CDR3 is TGTGCCAGCCGGGCTAGCGGGAGGGCCGCGGAGACCCAGTACTTC. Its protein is CASRASGRAAETQYF.

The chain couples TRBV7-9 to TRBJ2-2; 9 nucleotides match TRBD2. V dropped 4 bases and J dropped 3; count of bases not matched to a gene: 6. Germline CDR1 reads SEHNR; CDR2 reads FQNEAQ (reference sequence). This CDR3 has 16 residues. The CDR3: CASSSKTSGDTGELFF. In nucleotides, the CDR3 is TGTGCCAGCAGCTCAAAGACTAGCGGCGACACCGGGGAGCTGTTTTTT.

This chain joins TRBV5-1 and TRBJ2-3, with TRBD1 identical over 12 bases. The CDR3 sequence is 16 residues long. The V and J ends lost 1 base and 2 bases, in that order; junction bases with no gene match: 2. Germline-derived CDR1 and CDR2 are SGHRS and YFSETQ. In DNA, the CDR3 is TGCGCCAGCAGCTTGCGGGACAGGGGGCACACAGATACGCAGTATTTT. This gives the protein CASSLRDRGHTDTQYF.

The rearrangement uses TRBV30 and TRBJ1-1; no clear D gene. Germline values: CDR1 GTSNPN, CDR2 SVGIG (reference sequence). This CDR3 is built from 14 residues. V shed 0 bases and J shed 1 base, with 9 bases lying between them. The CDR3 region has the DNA TGTGCCTGGAGTGTTAACCCTTGGAACACTGAAGCTTTCTTT. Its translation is CAWSVNPWNTEAFF. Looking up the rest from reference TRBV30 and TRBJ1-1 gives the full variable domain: SQTIHQWPATLVQPVGSPLSLECTVEGTSNPNLYWYRQAAGRGLQLLFYSVGIGQISSEVPQNLSASRPQDRQFILSSKKLLLSDSGFYLCAWSVNPWNTEAFFGQGTRLTVV.